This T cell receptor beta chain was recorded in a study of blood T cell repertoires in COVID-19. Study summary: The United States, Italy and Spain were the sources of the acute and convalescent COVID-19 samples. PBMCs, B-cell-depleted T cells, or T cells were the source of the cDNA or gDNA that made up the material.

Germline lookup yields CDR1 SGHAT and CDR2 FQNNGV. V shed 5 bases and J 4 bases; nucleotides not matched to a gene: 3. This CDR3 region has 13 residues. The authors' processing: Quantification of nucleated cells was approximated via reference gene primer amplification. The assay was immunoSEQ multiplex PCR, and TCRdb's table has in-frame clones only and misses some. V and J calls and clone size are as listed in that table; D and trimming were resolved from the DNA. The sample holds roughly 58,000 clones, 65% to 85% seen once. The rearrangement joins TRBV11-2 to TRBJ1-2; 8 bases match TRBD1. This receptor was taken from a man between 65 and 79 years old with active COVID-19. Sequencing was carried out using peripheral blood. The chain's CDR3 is CASSQGQVYGYTF. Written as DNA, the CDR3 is TGTGCCAGCAGCCAGGGACAGGTCTATGGCTACACCTTC.